Below are 15 T cell receptor beta chains sequenced from a single sample in a study of blood T cell repertoires in COVID-19. Generated by immunoSEQ multiplex PCR, the TCRdb table keeps only in-frame clones and is missing some. Of around 170,000 clones in the sample, approximately 83% are singletons; the top ten hold around 8.6%. The sequenced sample was peripheral blood. The receptors were gathered from a man between 45 and 60 years old with active or convalescent COVID-19.

This clone was counted between two and nine times. CDR3 residues: CASSTYLAKNIQYF. DNA of the CDR3: TGTGCCAGCAGCACATACCTAGCCAAAAACATTCAGTACTTC. The chain uses TRBV7-9 and TRBJ2-4; D not resolved. The CDR3 covers 14 residues. Trimming took 5 bases from V and 0 from J, leaving 8 bases between them. Germline V gives CDR1 SEHNR, CDR2 FQNEAQ (reference sequence).

This clone was picked up a small number of times. V gene TRBV28 combines with J gene TRBJ1-1, with D perhaps TRBD1 (5 bases). V was pared by 2 bases and J by 3 bases, with 16 bases between. Germline CDR1 is MDHEN and CDR2 is SYDVKM. This CDR3 has 16 amino acids. The CDR3 protein is CASSLPRGGLDTEAFF. The CDR3 nucleotides read TGTGCCAGCAGTTTACCCCGGGGGGGGTTGGACACTGAAGCTTTCTTT.

The chain employs TRBV6-5 and TRBJ2-7; 7 positions match TRBD1. CDR1 is MNHEY and CDR2 is SVGAGI in the germline V gene. V was clipped by 2 bases and J by 2 bases; unmatched bases: 6. This CDR3 has 15 residues. CDR3 bases: TGTGCCAGCAGTTACCGCGGCAGGGGGACCTACGAGCAGTACTTC. It specifies CASSYRGRGTYEQYF.

The chain uses TRBV10-3 and TRBJ1-6, with D tentatively TRBD1 (5 bases). Germline V gives CDR1 ENHRY, CDR2 SYGVKD. Between the trimmed V and J ends, which lost 6 bases and 7 bases, there was a span of 13 bases. The CDR3 totals 14 residues. The CDR3: CAISQQEGNSPLHF. The DNA of the CDR3 is TGTGCCATCAGCCAACAGGAGGGCAATTCACCCCTCCACTTT.

This chain links TRBV11-2 with TRBJ1-3; D is perhaps TRBD1 (6 bases). In germline, CDR1 is SGHAT, CDR2 FQNNGV. V was clipped by 6 bases and J by 0 bases, with 12 bases between them. This CDR3 contains 15 residues. The CDR3 loop reads CASSPGQSSGNTIYF. The CDR3 nucleotides read TGTGCCAGCAGTCCTGGACAGAGCTCTGGAAACACCATATATTTT.

This clone was seen once. The rearrangement uses TRBV7-7 and TRBJ2-7; 11 bases map to TRBD2. V gave up 5 bases and J gave up 1 base; unmatched junction bases: 10. In germline, CDR1 is SSHAT, CDR2 FNYEAQ (reference sequence). This CDR3 spans 17 amino acids. As DNA, the CDR3 is TGTGCCAGCAGCCCGGGACTAGCGGTAAAAGGGTCCTACGAGCAGTACTTC. This translates into CASSPGLAVKGSYEQYF.

This clone was found a few times. The chain has TRBV18 and TRBJ2-7; a weak D match, TRBD2 (6 bases). Trimming removed 4 bases at V and 1 base at J, with 8 bases between. The CDR3 is made up of 13 amino acids. Germline loops: CDR1 KGHSH, CDR2 LQKENI. The CDR3 coding sequence is TGTGCCAGCTCACGGGAGGTTTCCTACGAGCAGTACTTC. Translation: CASSREVSYEQYF.

V gene TRBV12-5 combines with J gene TRBJ2-1; the D is unclear. Trimming shortened V by 2 bases and J by 7 bases, and 6 bases separated the two germline ends. The CDR3 contains 12 residues. Per the germline V gene, CDR1 is LGHNT and CDR2 is FRNRAP. The CDR3 protein is CASGLLENEQFF. CDR3 DNA sequence: TGTGCTAGTGGTTTGCTAGAAAATGAGCAGTTCTTC.

V is TRBV6-6 and J is TRBJ2-2; the match to TRBD1 covers 9 bases. CDR1 is MNHNY and CDR2 is SVGAGI in the germline V gene (reference sequence). V shed 7 bases and J 2 bases; nucleotides not matched to a gene: 8. The CDR3 spans 16 residues. The chain's CDR3 is CASTLGQGLNTGELFF. CDR3 in DNA: TGTGCCAGCACCCTGGGACAGGGACTAAACACCGGGGAGCTGTTTTTT.

For the CDR3, the DNA is TGTGCCAGCAAACGACAGGGAAATGCGTTGATCACTGAAGCTTTCTTT. This encodes CASKRQGNALITEAFF. This chain joins TRBV2 and TRBJ1-1; 7 nucleotides line up with TRBD1. Losses at the gene ends were 7 bases for V and 4 bases for J; bases not matched to a gene: 15. The V gene's germline CDR1 is SNHLY and CDR2 FYNNEI. The CDR3 runs 16 residues. Based on the CDR3 plus reference TRBV2 and TRBJ1-1, the full variable domain is EPEVTQTPSHQVTQMGQEVILRCVPISNHLYFYWYRQILGQKVEFLVSFYNNEISEKSEIFDDQFSVERPDGSNFTLKIRSTKLEDSAMYFCASKRQGNALITEAFFGQGTRLTVV.

This sequence joins TRBV28 and TRBJ1-4; 9 bases align to TRBD1. This CDR3 contains 17 residues. The V and J ends lost 3 bases and 6 bases, in that order; junction bases with no gene match: 11. Per germline, CDR1 MDHEN and CDR2 SYDVKM. The CDR3 DNA follows: TGTGCCAGCAGTTTGTCAATACCGGGACAGGGATATGAAAAACTGTTTTTT. Translating gives CASSLSIPGQGYEKLFF.

This sequence joins TRBV7-9 and TRBJ1-3; tentative D call: TRBD1 (6 bases). V lost 7 bases and J lost 0, with 16 bases in between. Germline CDR1 SEHNR, CDR2 FQNEAQ (reference sequence). This CDR3 is built from 16 residues. The CDR3 loop is CASTGGGAFSGNTIYF. The CDR3, as DNA: TGTGCCAGCACCGGAGGGGGGGCCTTCTCTGGAAACACCATATATTTT.

The chain is built from TRBV5-1 and TRBJ1-2; D gene unclear. Germline V gene data show CDR1 as SGHRS and CDR2 as YFSETQ. Trimming removed 4 bases at V and 8 bases at J, with 21 bases between. The CDR3 consists of 15 residues. For the CDR3, the DNA is TGCGCCAGCAGCCCGGGTGGGTCCTTCTATGAGGGCTACACCTTC. Its protein product is CASSPGGSFYEGYTF.

The chain joins TRBV6-2 or TRBV6-3 to TRBJ1-1, with 8 positions matching TRBD1. The CDR3 is made up of 11 amino acids. The germline gives CDR1 MNHEY, CDR2 SVGEGT. V shed 5 bases and J 11 bases; nucleotides not matched to a gene: 4. The CDR3 DNA follows: TGTGCCAGCAGTCAGACAGGGGTGGCTTTCTTT. Protein: CASSQTGVAFF.

The chain couples TRBV15 to TRBJ2-4; the match to TRBD2 covers 11 bases. With 2 bases clipped from V and 14 bases from J, the junction kept 5 bases outside the gene matches. This CDR3 contains 13 residues. The germline V gene encodes CDR1 LNHNV and CDR2 YYDKDF (reference sequence). CDR3 bases: TGTGCCACCAGCAGATCCGAGGGACTAGCGGAGTACTTC. It encodes CATSRSEGLAEYF. Looking up the rest from reference TRBV15 and TRBJ2-4 gives the full variable domain: DAMVIQNPRYQVTQFGKPVTLSCSQTLNHNVMYWYQQKSSQAPKLLFHYYDKDFNNEADTPDNFQSRRPNTSFCFLDIRSPGLGDTAMYLCATSRSEGLAEYFGAGTRLSVL.